This TCR beta chain was identified during a study of T-cell memory formation after mild COVID-19. Study details: In these data, TCR clusters were largely donor specific. Study conclusions and caveats: Cross-reactive memory apparently joined, as some responding clones appeared in pre-infection memory.

TCRdb reanalysed the 5' RACE reads using MiXCR and keeps one entry per CDR3 protein. The sample lists around 430,000 distinct CDR3 sequences, roughly 15% occurring once. V gave up 8 bases and J gave up 5 bases; unmatched junction bases: 7. The CDR3 extends over 14 amino acids. CDR1 is SGHVS, CDR2 FNYEAQ, per germline. Regarding this clonotype: Its specificity is unknown.

The clonotype was recovered from a man younger than 35 who had mild COVID-19 (a few samples of this study predate the infection). Cell type and time point are not known. The specimen was PBMCs or a T cell subset sorted from them (not recorded which). The V and J genes are TRBV7-6 and TRBJ2-2, with 8 bases fitting TRBD1. The CDR3 DNA reads TGTGCCAGCCACCTAACAGGGGGTACCGGGGAGCTGTTTTTT. It yields the protein CASHLTGGTGELFF.